This T cell receptor beta chain was observed in a study of graft-versus-host responses after intestinal transplantation. Study-level background: After anti-thymocyte globulin induction, recipients took tacrolimus and steroids for around 3 years.

V shed 1 base and J 2 bases; nucleotides not matched to a gene: 6. The CDR3 contains 16 residues. Germline-derived CDR1 and CDR2 are PRHDT and FYEKMQ (reference sequence). Only in-frame clones appear in the TCRdb table, and some are missing; sequencing was by immunoSEQ multiplex PCR. The table has over 75,000 clones, roughly 90% seen once. About this clone: Its antigen is not identified.

Sequencing was performed on unstimulated CD8+ T cells sorted from spleen or lymph node cells, taken before transplant. The origin of this receptor is a human donor who was the organ donor for an intestinal transplant. The chain recombines TRBV13 with TRBJ2-3; 7 positions agree with TRBD1. The CDR3 coding sequence is TGTGCCAGCAGCTTAGTCGGGACAGCGAACACAGATACGCAGTATTTT. This translates into CASSLVGTANTDTQYF.